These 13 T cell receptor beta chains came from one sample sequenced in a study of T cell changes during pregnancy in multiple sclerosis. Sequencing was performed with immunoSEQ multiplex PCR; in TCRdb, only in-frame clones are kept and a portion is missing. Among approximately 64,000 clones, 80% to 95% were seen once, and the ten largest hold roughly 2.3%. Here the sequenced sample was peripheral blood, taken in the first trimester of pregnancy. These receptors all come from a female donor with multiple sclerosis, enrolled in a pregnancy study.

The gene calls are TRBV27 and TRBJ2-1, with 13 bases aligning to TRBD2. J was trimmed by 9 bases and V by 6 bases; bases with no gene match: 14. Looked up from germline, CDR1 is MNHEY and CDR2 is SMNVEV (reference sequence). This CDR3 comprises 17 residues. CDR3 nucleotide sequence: TGTGCCAGCAGAACGACCGAGGGACTAGCGGGATCGGGTGAGCAGTTCTTC. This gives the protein CASRTTEGLAGSGEQFF.

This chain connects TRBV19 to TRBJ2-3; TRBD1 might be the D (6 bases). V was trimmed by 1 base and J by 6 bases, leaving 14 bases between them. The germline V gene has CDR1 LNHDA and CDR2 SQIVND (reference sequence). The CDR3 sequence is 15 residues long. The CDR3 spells CASSIARGPLDTQYF. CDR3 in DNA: TGTGCCAGTAGTATAGCCAGGGGCCCCCTGGATACGCAGTATTTT.

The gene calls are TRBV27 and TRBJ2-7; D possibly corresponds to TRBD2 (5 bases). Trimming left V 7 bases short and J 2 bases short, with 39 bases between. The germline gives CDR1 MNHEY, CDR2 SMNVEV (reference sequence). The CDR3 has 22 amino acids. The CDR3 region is CASKLPASGRGAPQAGAYEQYF. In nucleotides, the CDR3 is TGTGCCAGCAAGTTACCAGCCTCAGGCCGGGGAGCCCCTCAGGCCGGGGCCTACGAGCAGTACTTC.

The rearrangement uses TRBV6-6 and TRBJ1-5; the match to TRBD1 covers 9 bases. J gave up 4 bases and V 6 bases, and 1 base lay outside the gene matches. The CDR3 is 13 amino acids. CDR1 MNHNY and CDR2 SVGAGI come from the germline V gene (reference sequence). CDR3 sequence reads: CASRTGGNQPQHF. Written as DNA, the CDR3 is TGTGCCAGCAGGACAGGGGGAAATCAGCCCCAGCATTTT.

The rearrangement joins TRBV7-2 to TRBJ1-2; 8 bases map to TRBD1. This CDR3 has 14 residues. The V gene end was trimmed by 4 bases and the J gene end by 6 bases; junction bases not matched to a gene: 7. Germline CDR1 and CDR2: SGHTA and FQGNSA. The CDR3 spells CASSSDRGVHGYTF. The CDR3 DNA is TGTGCCAGCAGCTCTGACAGGGGAGTCCATGGCTACACCTTC.

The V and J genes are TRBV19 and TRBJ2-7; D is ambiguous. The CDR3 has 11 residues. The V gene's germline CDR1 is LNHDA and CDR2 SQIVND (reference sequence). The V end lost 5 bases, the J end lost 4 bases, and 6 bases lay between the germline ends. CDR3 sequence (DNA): TGTGCCAGTAGTTCTTTATACGAGCAGTACTTC. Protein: CASSSLYEQYF.

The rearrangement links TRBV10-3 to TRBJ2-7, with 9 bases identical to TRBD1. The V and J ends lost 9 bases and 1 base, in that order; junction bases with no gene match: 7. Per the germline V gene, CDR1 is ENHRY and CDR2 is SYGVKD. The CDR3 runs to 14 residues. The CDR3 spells CAISGTGRSYEQYF. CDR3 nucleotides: TGTGCCATATCCGGGACAGGGCGATCCTACGAGCAGTACTTC.

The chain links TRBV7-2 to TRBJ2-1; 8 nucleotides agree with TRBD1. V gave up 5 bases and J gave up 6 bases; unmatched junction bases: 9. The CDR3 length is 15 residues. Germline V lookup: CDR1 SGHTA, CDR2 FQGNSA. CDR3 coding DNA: TGTGCCAGCAGCCTGACAGGGGCCCTCTTCAATGAGCAGTTCTTC. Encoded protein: CASSLTGALFNEQFF.

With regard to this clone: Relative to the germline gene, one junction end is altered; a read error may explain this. CDR3 region: CASSTTGPPFF. Written as DNA, the CDR3 is TGTGCCAGCAGCACGACAGGCCCCCCGTTCTTC. V and J are TRBV5-6 and TRBJ2-7, with D possibly TRBD1 on 6 matching bases. CDR1 and CDR2 (germline): SGHDT, YYEEEE. The CDR3 runs 11 residues.

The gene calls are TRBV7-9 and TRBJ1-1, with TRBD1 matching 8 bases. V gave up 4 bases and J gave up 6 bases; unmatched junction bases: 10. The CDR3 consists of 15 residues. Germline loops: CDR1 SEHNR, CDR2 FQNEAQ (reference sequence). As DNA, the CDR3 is TGTGCCAGCAGCTCAACGACAGGGGTGAAAGCTGAAGCTTTCTTT. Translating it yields CASSSTTGVKAEAFF.

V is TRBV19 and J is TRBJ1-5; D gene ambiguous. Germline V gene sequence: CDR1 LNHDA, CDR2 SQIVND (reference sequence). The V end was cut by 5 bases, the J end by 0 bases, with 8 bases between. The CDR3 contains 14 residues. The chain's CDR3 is CASSYGDSNQPQHF. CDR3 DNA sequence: TGTGCCAGTAGTTACGGAGATAGCAATCAGCCCCAGCATTTT.

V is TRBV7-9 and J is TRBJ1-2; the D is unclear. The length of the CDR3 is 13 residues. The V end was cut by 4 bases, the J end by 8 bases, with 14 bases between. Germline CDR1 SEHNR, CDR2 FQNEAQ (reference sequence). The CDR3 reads CASSSFNMWGYTF. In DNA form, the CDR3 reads TGTGCCAGCAGCTCCTTTAACATGTGGGGCTACACCTTC.

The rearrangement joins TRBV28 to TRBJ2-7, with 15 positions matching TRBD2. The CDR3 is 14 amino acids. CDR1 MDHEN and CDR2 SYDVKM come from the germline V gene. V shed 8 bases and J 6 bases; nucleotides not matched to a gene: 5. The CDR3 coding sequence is TGTGCCAGCGGACTAGCGGGAGGGCCATCCGAGCAGTACTTC. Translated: CASGLAGGPSEQYF.